The T cell receptor beta chain described here comes from a study of CD4 T cells in relation to SARS-CoV-2 and coronaviruses. Background on the study: TCR beta CDR3s were sequenced after approximately ten-day antigen culture of PBMCs. Shared crossreactive spike epitopes were mapped to their HLA restriction.

Study-wide results and limits: This crossreactivity analysis covered spike protein alone, no other viral proteins.

V shed 3 bases and J shed 6 bases, with 19 bases lying between them. The CDR3 is 16 amino acids. Germline lookup yields CDR1 MDHEN and CDR2 SYDVKM. This clone was found once. Its antigen is currently unknown. The assay was immunoSEQ multiplex PCR, and TCRdb's table has in-frame clones only and misses some. The data contain just under 20,000 clones, 81% of them singletons. Before the COVID-19 pandemic, during about 2011-2019, CD4+ T cells were taken from unexposed donors. Isolation of CD4+ T cells took place after nine to ten days in culture. The sequencing input was CD4+ T cells from PBMCs, cultured in vitro. The chain is built from TRBV28 and TRBJ2-3; no clear D gene. The sequence was obtained from a human donor in good health. The CDR3 loop is CASSLETQPRLDTQYF. CDR3 nucleotides: TGTGCCAGCAGTTTGGAAACCCAGCCTAGGCTGGATACGCAGTATTTT.